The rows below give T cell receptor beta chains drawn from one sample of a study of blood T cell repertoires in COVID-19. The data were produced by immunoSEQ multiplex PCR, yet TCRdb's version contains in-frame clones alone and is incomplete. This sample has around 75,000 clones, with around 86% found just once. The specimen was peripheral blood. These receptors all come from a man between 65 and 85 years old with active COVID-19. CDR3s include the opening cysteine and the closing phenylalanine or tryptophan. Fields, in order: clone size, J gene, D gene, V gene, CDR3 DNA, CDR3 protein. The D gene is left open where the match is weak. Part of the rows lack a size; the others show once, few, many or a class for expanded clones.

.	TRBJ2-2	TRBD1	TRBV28	TGTGCCAGCAGCCCAGAGACAGGGGCCCTCACCGGGGAGCTGTTTTTT	CASSPETGALTGELFF
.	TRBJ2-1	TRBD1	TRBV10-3	TGTGCCACGGGGGCCCGACAGGGGGCCAATGAGCAGTTCTTC	CATGARQGANEQFF
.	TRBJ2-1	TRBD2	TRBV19	TGTGCCAGTAGGCTAGCGGGAGAGGCCCAGAATGAGCAGTTCTTC	CASRLAGEAQNEQFF
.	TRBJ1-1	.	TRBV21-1	TGTGCCAGCAGCAAAGAGGGGAAGAACACTGAAGCTTTCTTT	CASSKEGKNTEAFF
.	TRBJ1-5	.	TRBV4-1	TGCGCCAGCAGCCCCGGGACACTCGTAAGGCCGAATCAGCCCCAGCATTTT	CASSPGTLVRPNQPQHF
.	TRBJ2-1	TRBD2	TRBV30	TGTGCCTGGGACCAGACTAGCGGATCCAATGAGCAGTTCTTC	CAWDQTSGSNEQFF
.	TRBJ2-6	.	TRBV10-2	TGCGCCAGCAGTGAACCCCCGGGGGGGGCCAACGTCCTGACTTTC	CASSEPPGGANVLTF
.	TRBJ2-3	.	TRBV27	TGTGCCAGCAGTTTGGGCCTTCTCGATACGCAGTATTTT	CASSLGLLDTQYF
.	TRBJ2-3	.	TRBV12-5	TGTGCTAGTGGTCCCCGAGGAGGCGCTGTAGGCACAGATACGCAGTATTTT	CASGPRGGAVGTDTQYF
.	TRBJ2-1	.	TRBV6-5	TGTGCCAGCAGCCCCACGTGGGGGAGGTTAAATGAGCAGTTCTTC	CASSPTWGRLNEQFF
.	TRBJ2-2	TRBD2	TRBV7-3	TGTGCCAGCAGCTTAGTGGCGGGAGGGCCGCGGACCGGGGAGCTGTTTTTT	CASSLVAGGPRTGELFF
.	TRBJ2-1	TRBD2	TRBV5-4	TGTGCCAGCAGCTCAAACCCCGGACTAGCGGGGAATGAGCAGTTCTTC	CASSSNPGLAGNEQFF
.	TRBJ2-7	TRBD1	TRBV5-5	TGTGCCAGCAGCTTGGGACAGGGAAACTCCTACGAGCAGTACTTC	CASSLGQGNSYEQYF
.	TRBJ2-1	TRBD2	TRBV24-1	TGTGCCACCGAGCGGGGCTCGGACAATGAGCAGTTCTTC	CATERGSDNEQFF
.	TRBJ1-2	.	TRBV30	TGTGCCTGGACCGGGACACCCACTAACTATGGCTACACCTTC	CAWTGTPTNYGYTF
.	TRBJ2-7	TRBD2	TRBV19	TGTGCCAGTAGTCCCTCCGGGACCGGGGGGGAGCAGTACTTC	CASSPSGTGGEQYF
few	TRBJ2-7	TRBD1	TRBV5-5	TGTGCCAGCAGCCCCCAGACAGGGTACTACGAGCAGTACTTC	CASSPQTGYYEQYF
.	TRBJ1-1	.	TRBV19	TGTGCCAGTGGGAGGATGTTGAACACTGAAGCTTTCTTT	CASGRMLNTEAFF
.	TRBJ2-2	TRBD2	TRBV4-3	TGCGCCAGCAGCCAAGGCGGGAGGGCCACCACCGGGGAGCTGTTTTTT	CASSQGGRATTGELFF
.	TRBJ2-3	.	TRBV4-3	TGCGCCAGCAGCCAAGGATGGGGGGACACAGATACGCAGTATTTT	CASSQGWGDTDTQYF
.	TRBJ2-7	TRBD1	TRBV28	TGTGCCAGCAGCCCGACAGGGCGAAACTACGAGCAGTACTTC	CASSPTGRNYEQYF
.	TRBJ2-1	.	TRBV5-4	TGTGCCAGCAGCTTGGTCGGGGACATAGGGATCTTC	CASSLVGDIGIF
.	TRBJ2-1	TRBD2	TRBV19	TGTGCCAGTAGTATAGATCAAGGGGTAGCGGGACGCGAGCAGTTCTTC	CASSIDQGVAGREQFF
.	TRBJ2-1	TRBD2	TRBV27	TGTGCCAGCCAACGGGGACTAGCGGGGGGGTACAATGAGCAGTTCTTC	CASQRGLAGGYNEQFF
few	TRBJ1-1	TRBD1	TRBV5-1	TGCGCCAGCAGCCCAATAGGACAGGGACGGGGAGGGGATGAAGCTTTCTTT	CASSPIGQGRGGDEAFF
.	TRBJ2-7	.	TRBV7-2	TGTGCCAGCAGGGGGGGAGGGGGAGCTGGCCCCTACGAGCAGTACTTC	CASRGGGGAGPYEQYF
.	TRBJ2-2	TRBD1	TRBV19	TGTGCCAGTAGCCCCACAGGGGCGAACACCGGGGAGCTGTTTTTT	CASSPTGANTGELFF
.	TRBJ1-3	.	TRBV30	TGTGCCTGGAGTGGTGGCAGGTCTGGAAACACCATATATTTT	CAWSGGRSGNTIYF
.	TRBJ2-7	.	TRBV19	TGTGCCAGTAGTATTTCTTCCAGGGGTCCCTACGAGCAGTACTTC	CASSISSRGPYEQYF
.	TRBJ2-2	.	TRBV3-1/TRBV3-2	TGTGCCAGCAGCCACGTTCGGGAGCTGTTTTTT	CASSHVRELFF
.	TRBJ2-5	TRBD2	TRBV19	TGTGCCAGTAGGAATTTCGGCGGGAGCGAGACCCAGTACTTC	CASRNFGGSETQYF
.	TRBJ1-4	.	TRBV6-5	TGTGCCAGCACTTGGCGCGGGTGGGAAAAACTGTTTTTT	CASTWRGWEKLFF
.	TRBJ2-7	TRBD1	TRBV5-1	TGCGCCAGCAGCTTGGGAGGGGGCCGGGTCCACGAGCAGTACTTC	CASSLGGGRVHEQYF
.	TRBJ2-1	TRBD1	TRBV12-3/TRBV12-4	TGTGCCAGCCGCCGGGACAGTGACAATGAGCAGTTCTTC	CASRRDSDNEQFF
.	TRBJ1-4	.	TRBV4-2	TGTGCCAGCAGCCGGACGGGGGGGGATGAAAAACTGTTTTTT	CASSRTGGDEKLFF
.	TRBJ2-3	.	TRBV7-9	TGTGCCAGCCAAGGGGGGGACCATGCACCAGATACGCAGTATTTT	CASQGGDHAPDTQYF
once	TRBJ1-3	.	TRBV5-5	TGTGCCAGCAGCTTGGCGTCGGCGGCCCCTGGAAACACCATATATTTT	CASSLASAAPGNTIYF
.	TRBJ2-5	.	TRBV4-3	TGCGCCAGCAGCCAAGGGACACCAGGTGTGGCCCAGTACTTC	CASSQGTPGVAQYF
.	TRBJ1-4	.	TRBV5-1	TGCGCCAGCAGCTTGGGGGCCCAGTATAATGAAAAACTGTTTTTT	CASSLGAQYNEKLFF
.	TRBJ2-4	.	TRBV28	TGTGCCAGCAGTCCTCTGGGGGCCCCAGCCAAAAACATTCAGTACTTC	CASSPLGAPAKNIQYF
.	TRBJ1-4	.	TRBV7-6	TGTGCCAGCAGCTCGACAGGTTCAGGGGAAAAACTGTTTTTT	CASSSTGSGEKLFF
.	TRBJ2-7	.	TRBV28	TGTGCCAGCAGTTTATGGGGGGCAGGGGCCCGGGGCGAGCAGTACTTC	CASSLWGAGARGEQYF
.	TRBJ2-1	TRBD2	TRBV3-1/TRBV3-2	TGTGCCAGCAGCCAAGATCCGGTGTCGGGCGGGAGCTCCTACAATGAGCAGTTCTTC	CASSQDPVSGGSSYNEQFF
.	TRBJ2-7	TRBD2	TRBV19	TGTGCCAGTAGTTCCCGGACTAGCGGGACCTACGAGCAGTACTTC	CASSSRTSGTYEQYF
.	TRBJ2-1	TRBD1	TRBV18	TGTGCCAGCTCATCATCGGGACAGGGGGGGGGTGAGCAGTTCTTC	CASSSSGQGGGEQFF
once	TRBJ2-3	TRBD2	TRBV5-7	TGTGCCAGCAGCCCGCCGGGACTAGCGGGCACAGATACGCAGTATTTT	CASSPPGLAGTDTQYF
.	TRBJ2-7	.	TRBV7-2	TGTGCCAGCAGCTTAGGCGGTTCTAGCCGCGAGCAGTACTTC	CASSLGGSSREQYF
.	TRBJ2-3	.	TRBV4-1	TGCGCCAGCAGCCAACCTGGGAGGGATACGCAGTATTTT	CASSQPGRDTQYF